These T cell receptor beta chains were read from a single sample in a study of blood T cell repertoires in COVID-19. The method was immunoSEQ multiplex PCR; TCRdb's version includes in-frame clones alone and lacks a portion of them. The sample has about 300,000 clones, 89% seen once. The sequenced sample was peripheral blood. The origin of the receptors is a woman aged 25 to 39 with COVID-19, enrolled during active disease. Both conserved end residues are part of each CDR3. The D gene is left open where the match is weak. Clone size is not always given. Where it is, it says once, few, many or a class for expanded clones.

d_call,v_call,clone_size,j_call,cdr3_aa,cdr3_nt
TRBD1,TRBV11-3,NA,TRBJ2-1,CASSLGQGSDNEQFF,TGTGCCAGCAGCTTGGGACAGGGTTCGGACAATGAGCAGTTCTTC
NA,TRBV12-5,few,TRBJ2-5,CASGATSSKETQYF,TGTGCTAGTGGTGCCACTAGCTCGAAGGAGACCCAGTACTTC
TRBD2,TRBV7-2,NA,TRBJ2-1,CASSPYLSGDYNEQFF,TGTGCCAGCAGCCCCTACCTTAGCGGGGATTACAATGAGCAGTTCTTC
TRBD1,TRBV4-3,NA,TRBJ1-1,CASSQDDQGGDTEAFF,TGCGCCAGCAGCCAAGATGATCAGGGGGGTGACACTGAAGCTTTCTTT
TRBD1,TRBV5-5,NA,TRBJ1-1,CASSLPQGAANTEAFF,TGTGCCAGCAGCTTGCCGCAGGGGGCGGCGAACACTGAAGCTTTCTTT
TRBD2,TRBV2,NA,TRBJ2-1,CASSTGTSMSNEQFF,TGTGCCAGCAGTACCGGGACTAGCATGAGCAATGAGCAGTTCTTC
NA,TRBV4-1,NA,TRBJ2-3,CASSPSPSSWQYF,TGCGCCAGCAGCCCCTCGCCGTCTAGCTGGCAGTATTTT
NA,TRBV19,NA,TRBJ1-4,CASSILPGAEKLFF,TGTGCCAGTAGTATCCTTCCAGGGGCGGAAAAACTGTTTTTT
TRBD2,TRBV6-1,NA,TRBJ2-3,CASSEASGGPDTQYF,TGTGCCAGCAGTGAAGCTAGCGGGGGACCAGATACGCAGTATTTT
NA,TRBV29-1,once,TRBJ2-5,CSVPRGQETQYF,TGCAGCGTCCCTAGGGGGCAAGAGACCCAGTACTTC
NA,TRBV6-5,NA,TRBJ1-1,CASSTGAEAFF,TGTGCCAGCAGTACCGGAGCTGAAGCTTTCTTT
NA,TRBV7-9,NA,TRBJ1-4,CASSRAGQGREKLFF,TGTGCCAGCAGCCGTGCTGGACAAGGGAGGGAAAAACTGTTTTTT
NA,TRBV9,NA,TRBJ1-1,CASSQGMNTEAFF,TGTGCCAGCAGCCAGGGGATGAACACTGAAGCTTTCTTT
TRBD1,TRBV5-8,NA,TRBJ2-1,CASSLDRGLYNEQFF,TGTGCCAGCAGCTTGGACAGGGGGCTCTACAATGAGCAGTTCTTC
NA,TRBV2,NA,TRBJ1-3,CASRKGYIDSGNTIYF,TGTGCCAGCAGGAAGGGGTACATAGACTCTGGAAACACCATATATTTT
TRBD1,TRBV7-2,few,TRBJ1-2,CASMLDRGNGYTF,TGTGCCAGCATGCTGGACAGGGGCAATGGCTACACCTTC
NA,TRBV7-9,NA,TRBJ1-2,CASSLRVDGYTF,TGTGCCAGCAGCTTGCGGGTGGATGGCTACACCTTC
NA,TRBV9,NA,TRBJ2-1,CASSVQGYNEQFF,TGTGCCAGCAGCGTTCAGGGCTACAATGAGCAGTTCTTC
TRBD1,TRBV2,NA,TRBJ1-5,CASSATGANQPQHF,TGTGCCAGCAGTGCCACAGGGGCCAATCAGCCCCAGCATTTT
NA,TRBV3-1/TRBV3-2,once,TRBJ2-6,CASSRGHNSGANVLTF,TGTGCCAGCAGCCGCGGACACAACTCTGGGGCCAACGTCCTGACTTTC
NA,TRBV7-9,NA,TRBJ1-4,CASSKDQEAEKLFF,TGTGCCAGCAGCAAGGACCAGGAGGCCGAAAAACTGTTTTTT
TRBD2,TRBV28,NA,TRBJ2-3,CASSLEETSGPPRYAVF,TGTGCCAGCAGTCTAGAAGAGACTAGCGGGCCCCCAAGATACGCAGTATTT
NA,TRBV25-1,NA,TRBJ1-4,CASRSRGMEFGKLFF,TGTGCCAGCCGATCCAGAGGGATGGAGTTTGGAAAACTGTTTTTT
NA,TRBV20-1,NA,TRBJ2-2,CSASPDGVAGELFF,TGCAGTGCTAGTCCTGACGGAGTGGCCGGGGAGCTGTTTTTT
NA,TRBV7-9,once,TRBJ2-2,CASSPPAGHTGELFF,TGTGCCAGCAGCCCCCCCGCGGGACACACCGGGGAGCTGTTTTTT